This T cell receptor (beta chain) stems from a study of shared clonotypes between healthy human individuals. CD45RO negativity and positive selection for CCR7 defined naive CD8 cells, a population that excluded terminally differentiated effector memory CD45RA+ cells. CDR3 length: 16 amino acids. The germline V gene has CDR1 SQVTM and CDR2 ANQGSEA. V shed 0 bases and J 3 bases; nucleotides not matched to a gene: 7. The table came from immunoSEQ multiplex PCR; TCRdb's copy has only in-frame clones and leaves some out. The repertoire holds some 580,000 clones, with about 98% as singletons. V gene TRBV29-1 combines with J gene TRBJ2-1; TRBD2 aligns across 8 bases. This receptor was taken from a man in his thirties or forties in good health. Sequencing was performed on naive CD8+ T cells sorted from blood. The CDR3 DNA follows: TGCAGCGTTGAAGATTTAACTAGCGGAAGCTACAATGAGCAGTTCTTC. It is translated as CSVEDLTSGSYNEQFF.